This T cell receptor beta chain was sequenced in a study of graft-versus-host responses after intestinal transplantation. Turning to this clone: The antigen remains undetermined.

Some clones are missing from TCRdb's copy, which holds only in-frame ones; the method was immunoSEQ multiplex PCR. Here the sample spans roughly 89,000 clones, around 90% being singletons. This CDR3 has 13 amino acids. Trimming removed 5 bases from V and 5 bases from J, with 13 bases in between. Germline V gives CDR1 GTSNPN, CDR2 SVGIG (reference sequence). This clonotype originated in a human donor who received an intestinal transplant. Sequenced material: unstimulated CD4+ T cells sorted from spleen or lymph node cells, taken before intestinal transplant. This chain joins TRBV30 and TRBJ1-5; D remains unclear. Here the CDR3 DNA reads TGTGCCTGGTCCAGCGGCCGAGATCAGCCCCAGCATTTT. Protein sequence: CAWSSGRDQPQHF.